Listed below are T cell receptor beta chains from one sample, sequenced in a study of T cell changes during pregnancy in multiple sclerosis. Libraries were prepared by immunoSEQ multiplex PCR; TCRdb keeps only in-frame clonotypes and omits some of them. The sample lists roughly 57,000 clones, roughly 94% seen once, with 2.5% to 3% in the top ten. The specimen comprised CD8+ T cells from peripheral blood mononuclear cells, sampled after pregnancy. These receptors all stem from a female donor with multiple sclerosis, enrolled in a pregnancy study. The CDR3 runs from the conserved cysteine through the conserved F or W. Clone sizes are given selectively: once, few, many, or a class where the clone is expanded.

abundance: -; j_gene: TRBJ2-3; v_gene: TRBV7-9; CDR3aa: CASSPHRGQSLDTQYF
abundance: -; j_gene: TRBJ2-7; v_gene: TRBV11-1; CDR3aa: CASSSDYLEQYF
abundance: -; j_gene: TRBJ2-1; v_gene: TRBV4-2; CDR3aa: CASSPLTSEAYNEQFF
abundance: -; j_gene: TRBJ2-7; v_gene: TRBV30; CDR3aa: CACAPGWSSGSLYEQYF
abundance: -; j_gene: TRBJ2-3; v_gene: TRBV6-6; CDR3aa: CASSYRAGAEGDTQYF
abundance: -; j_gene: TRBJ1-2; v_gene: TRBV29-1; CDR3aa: CSVEGRLGDGYTF
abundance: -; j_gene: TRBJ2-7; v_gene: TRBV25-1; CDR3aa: CASEDSFSYEQYF
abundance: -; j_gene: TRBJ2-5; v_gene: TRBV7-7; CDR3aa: CASSPSGDYETQYF
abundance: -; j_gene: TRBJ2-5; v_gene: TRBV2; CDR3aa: CASIPGTIDVETQYF
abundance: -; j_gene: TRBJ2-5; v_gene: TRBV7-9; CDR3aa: CASSPVEETQYF
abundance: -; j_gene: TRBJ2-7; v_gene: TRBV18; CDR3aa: CASSSPSGSLYEQYF
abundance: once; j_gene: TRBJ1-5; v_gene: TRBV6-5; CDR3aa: CASSRGGNQPQHF
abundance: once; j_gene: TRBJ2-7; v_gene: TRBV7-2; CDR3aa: CASSSGLVNYEQYF
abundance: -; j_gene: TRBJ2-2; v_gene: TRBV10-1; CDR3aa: CASSRGLAGPGELFF
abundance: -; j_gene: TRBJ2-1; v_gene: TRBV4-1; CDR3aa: CASSQSVAGGEYNEQFF
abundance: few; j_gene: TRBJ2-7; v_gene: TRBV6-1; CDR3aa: CASFPGQGLYEQYF
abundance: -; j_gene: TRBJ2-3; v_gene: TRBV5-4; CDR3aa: CASSYRTDTQYF
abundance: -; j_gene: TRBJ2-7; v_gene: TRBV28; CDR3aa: CASTRPAGGSYEQYF
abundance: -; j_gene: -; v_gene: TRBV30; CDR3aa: CAWSAGQGYEQYF
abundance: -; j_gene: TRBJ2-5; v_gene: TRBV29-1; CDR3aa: CSAGTGQETQYF
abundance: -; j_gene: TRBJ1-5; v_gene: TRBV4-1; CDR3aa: CASSQAPLGDQPQHF
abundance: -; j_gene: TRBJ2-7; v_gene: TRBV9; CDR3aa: CASSPSSGSLGEQYF
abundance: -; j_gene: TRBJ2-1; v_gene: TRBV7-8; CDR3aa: CASSLGTSANPDGEQFF
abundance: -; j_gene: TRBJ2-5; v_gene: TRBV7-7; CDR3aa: CASSWTSSETQYF
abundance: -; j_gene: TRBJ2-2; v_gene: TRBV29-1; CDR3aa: CSVGTGRTGELFF
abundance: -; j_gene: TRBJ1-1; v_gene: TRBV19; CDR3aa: CASSIPMGGNTEAFF
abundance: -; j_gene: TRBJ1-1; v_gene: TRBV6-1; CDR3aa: CASSEMRGPNTEAFF
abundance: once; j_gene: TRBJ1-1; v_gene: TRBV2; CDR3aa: CATDRGAEAFF
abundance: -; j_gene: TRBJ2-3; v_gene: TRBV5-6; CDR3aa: CASSLVLAPSTDTQYF
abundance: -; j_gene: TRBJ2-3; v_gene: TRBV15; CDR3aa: CATSRSYPGDTQYF
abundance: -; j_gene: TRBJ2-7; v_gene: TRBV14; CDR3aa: CASSHPPGTGDYEQYF
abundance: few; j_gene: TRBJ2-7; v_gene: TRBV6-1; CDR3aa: CASSDWHRYEQYF
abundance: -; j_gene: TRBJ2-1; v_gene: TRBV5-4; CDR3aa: CASSLGWSGHNEQFF
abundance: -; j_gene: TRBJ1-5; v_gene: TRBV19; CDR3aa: CASTDRVSQPQHF
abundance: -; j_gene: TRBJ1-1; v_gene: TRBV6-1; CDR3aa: CASSSFRDSTEAFF
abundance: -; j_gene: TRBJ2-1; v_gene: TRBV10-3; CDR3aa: CAISDQVGTSGSEDNEQFF
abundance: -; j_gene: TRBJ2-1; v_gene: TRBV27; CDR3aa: CASSGQAHNEQFF
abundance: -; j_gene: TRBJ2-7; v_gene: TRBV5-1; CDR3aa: CASSRLGLSYEQYF
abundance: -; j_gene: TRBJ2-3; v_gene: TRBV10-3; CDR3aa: CAIMGEADTQYF
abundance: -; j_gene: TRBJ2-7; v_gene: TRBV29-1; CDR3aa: CSGLSGNSYEQYF
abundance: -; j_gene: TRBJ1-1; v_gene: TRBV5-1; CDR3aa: CASSLFQNRVEAFF
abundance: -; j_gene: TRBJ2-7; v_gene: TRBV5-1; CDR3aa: CASTAGGAYEQYF
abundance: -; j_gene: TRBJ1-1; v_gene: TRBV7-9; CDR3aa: CASITGNTEAFF
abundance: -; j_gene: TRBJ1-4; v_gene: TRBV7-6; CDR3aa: CASSPSPGQYEKLFF
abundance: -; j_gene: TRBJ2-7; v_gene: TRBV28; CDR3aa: CASRYGGDANEQYF
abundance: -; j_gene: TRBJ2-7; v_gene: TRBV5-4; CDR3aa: CASSPGLAELYEQYF
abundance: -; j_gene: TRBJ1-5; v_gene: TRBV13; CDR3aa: CASSLGRDNQPQHF
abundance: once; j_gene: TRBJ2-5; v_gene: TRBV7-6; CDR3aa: CASSLALLETQYF
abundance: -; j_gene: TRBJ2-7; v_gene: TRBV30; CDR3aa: CAWSLGGEQYF
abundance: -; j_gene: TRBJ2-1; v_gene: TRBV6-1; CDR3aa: CASSATLTSVLYNEQFF
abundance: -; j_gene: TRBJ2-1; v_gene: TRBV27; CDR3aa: CASSFRLSYNEQFF
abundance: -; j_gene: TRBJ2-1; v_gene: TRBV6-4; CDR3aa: CASSAGTGEHNEQFF
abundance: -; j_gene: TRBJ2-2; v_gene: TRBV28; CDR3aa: CASTTRTSNTGELFF
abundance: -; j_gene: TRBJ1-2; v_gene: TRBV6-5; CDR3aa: CASTPLEGSYGYTF
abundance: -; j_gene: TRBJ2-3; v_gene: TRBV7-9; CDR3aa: CASSLGREYSPDTQYF